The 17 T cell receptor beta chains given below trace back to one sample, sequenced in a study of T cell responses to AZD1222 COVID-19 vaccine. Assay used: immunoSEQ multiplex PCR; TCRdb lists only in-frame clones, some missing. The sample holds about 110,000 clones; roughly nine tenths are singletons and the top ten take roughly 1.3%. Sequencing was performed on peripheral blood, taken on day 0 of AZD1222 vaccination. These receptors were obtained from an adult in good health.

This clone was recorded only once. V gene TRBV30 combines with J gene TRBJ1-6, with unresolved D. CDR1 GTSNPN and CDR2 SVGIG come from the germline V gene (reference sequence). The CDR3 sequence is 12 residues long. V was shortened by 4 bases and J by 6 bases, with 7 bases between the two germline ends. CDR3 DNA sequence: TGTGCCTGGAAAGGGCGTAATTCACCCCTCCACTTT. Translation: CAWKGRNSPLHF. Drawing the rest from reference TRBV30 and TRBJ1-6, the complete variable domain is SQTIHQWPATLVQPVGSPLSLECTVEGTSNPNLYWYRQAAGRGLQLLFYSVGIGQISSEVPQNLSASRPQDRQFILSSKKLLLSDSGFYLCAWKGRNSPLHFGNGTRLTVT.

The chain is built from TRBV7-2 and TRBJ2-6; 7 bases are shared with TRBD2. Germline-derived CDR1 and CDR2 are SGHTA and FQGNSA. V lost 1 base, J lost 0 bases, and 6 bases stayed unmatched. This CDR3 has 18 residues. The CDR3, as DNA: TGTGCCAGCAGCTTAGGCCGTGGGGGGGACTCTGGGGCCAACGTCCTGACTTTC. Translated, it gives CASSLGRGGDSGANVLTF.

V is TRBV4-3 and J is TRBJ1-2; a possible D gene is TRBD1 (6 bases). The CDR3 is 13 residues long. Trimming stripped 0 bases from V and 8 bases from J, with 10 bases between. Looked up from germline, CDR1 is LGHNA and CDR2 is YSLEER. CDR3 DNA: TGCGCCAGCAGCCAAGACGCAGGGGTGGGCTACACCTTC. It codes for CASSQDAGVGYTF.

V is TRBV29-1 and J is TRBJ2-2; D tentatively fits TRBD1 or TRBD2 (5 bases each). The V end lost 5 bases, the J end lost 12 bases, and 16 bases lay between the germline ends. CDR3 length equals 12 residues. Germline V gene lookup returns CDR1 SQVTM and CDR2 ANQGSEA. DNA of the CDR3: TGCAGCGTTATCGGGACGGCTAATAAGCTGTTTTTT. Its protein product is CSVIGTANKLFF.

CDR3 in DNA: TGTGCCAGCAGGCGAAGGTTGAACACTGAAGCTTTCTTT. This encodes CASRRRLNTEAFF. The chain combines TRBV27 with TRBJ1-1; no firm D call. Looked up from germline, CDR1 is MNHEY and CDR2 is SMNVEV (reference sequence). V lost 6 bases and J 0 bases, leaving 8 bases between the germline ends. CDR3 length: 13 amino acids.

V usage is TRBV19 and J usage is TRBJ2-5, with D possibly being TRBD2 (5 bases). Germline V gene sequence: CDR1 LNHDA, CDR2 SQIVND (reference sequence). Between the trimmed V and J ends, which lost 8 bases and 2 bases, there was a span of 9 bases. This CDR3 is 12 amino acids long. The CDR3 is CASGEGQETQYF. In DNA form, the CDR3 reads TGTGCCAGTGGAGAGGGACAAGAGACCCAGTACTTC.

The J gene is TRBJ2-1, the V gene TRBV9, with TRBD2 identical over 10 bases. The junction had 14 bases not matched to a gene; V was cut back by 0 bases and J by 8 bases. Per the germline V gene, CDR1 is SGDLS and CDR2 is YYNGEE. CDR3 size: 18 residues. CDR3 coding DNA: TGTGCCAGCAGCGTAGGCCGGTCAGCGGGAGGGCAGAGGGATGAGCAGTTCTTC. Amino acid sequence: CASSVGRSAGGQRDEQFF. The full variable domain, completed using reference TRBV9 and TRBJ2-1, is DSGVTQTPKHLITATGQRVTLRCSPRSGDLSVYWYQQSLDQGLQFLIQYYNGEERAKGNILERFSAQQFPDLHSELNLSSLELGDSALYFCASSVGRSAGGQRDEQFFGPGTRLTVL.

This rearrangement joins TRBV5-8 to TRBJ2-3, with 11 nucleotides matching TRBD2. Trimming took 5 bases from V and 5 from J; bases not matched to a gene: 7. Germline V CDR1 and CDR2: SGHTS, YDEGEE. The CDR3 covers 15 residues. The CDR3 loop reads CASSLSGRAGDTQYF. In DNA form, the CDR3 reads TGTGCCAGCAGTCTTAGCGGGAGGGCCGGAGATACGCAGTATTTT.

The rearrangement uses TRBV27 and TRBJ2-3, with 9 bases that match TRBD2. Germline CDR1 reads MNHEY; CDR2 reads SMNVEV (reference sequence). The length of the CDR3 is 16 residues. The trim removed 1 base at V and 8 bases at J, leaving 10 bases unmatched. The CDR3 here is CASSLLASGVRRTQYF. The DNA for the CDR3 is TGTGCCAGCAGTTTATTGGCTAGCGGGGTTCGTCGTACGCAGTATTTT.

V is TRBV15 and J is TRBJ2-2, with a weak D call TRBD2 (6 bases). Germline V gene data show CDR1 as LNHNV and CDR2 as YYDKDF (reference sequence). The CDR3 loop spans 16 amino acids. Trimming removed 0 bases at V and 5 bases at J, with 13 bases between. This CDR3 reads CATSREQPGRTGELFF. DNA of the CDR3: TGTGCCACCAGCAGAGAACAGCCAGGGAGGACCGGGGAGCTGTTTTTT.

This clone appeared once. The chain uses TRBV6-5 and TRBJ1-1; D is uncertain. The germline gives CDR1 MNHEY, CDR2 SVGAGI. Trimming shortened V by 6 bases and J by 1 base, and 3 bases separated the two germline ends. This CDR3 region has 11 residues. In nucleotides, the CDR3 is TGTGCCAGCAGCAGGAACACTGAAGCTTTCTTT. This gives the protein CASSRNTEAFF.

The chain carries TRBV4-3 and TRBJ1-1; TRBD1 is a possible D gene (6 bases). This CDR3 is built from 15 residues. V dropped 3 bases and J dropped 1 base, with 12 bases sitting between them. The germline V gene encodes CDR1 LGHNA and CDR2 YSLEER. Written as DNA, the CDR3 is TGCGCCAGCAGCCACACGGACAGACCGAACACTGAAGCTTTCTTT. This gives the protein CASSHTDRPNTEAFF.

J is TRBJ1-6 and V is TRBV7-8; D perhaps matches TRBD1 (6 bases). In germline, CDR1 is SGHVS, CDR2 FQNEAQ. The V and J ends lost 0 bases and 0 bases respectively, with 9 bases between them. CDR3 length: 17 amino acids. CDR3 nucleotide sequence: TGTGCCAGCAGCTTAGCGGGGGCGAGCTCCTATAATTCACCCCTCCACTTT. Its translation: CASSLAGASSYNSPLHF.

CDR3 in amino acids: CASSGDRGLDEQYF. CDR3 in DNA: TGTGCCAGCAGTGGCGACAGGGGGTTGGACGAGCAGTACTTC. The gene calls are TRBV2 and TRBJ2-7; TRBD1 matches 9 bases. J was trimmed by 5 bases and V by 4 bases; bases with no gene match: 6. Germline assignment: CDR1 SNHLY and CDR2 FYNNEI. This CDR3 spans 14 amino acids.

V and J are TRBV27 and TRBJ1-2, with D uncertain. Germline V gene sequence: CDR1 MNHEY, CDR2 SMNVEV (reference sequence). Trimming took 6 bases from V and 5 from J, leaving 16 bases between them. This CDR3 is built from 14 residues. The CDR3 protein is CASSPGKPSYGYTF. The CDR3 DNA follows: TGTGCCAGCAGCCCCGGGAAACCCTCTTATGGCTACACCTTC.

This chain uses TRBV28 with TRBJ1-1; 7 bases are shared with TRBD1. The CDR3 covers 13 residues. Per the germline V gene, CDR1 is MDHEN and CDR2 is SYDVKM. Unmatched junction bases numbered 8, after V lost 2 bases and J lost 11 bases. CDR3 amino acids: CASSLGQVRGAFF. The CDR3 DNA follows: TGTGCCAGCAGTTTAGGACAGGTGCGAGGGGCTTTCTTT.

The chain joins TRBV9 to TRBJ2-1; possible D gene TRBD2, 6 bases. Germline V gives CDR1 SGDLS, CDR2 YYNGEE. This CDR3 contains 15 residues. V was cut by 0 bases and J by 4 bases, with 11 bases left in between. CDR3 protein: CASSVAGAHYNEQFF. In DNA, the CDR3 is TGTGCCAGCAGCGTAGCGGGAGCCCATTACAATGAGCAGTTCTTC.